The 14 T cell receptor beta chains listed next were all sequenced from one sample in a study of CD8+ T cells in alopecia areata. Treatment here: oral pan-JAK inhibitor, 5-10 mg twice daily. The authors extracted RNA and reverse transcribed it into cDNA as the sequencing template. Only in-frame clones appear in the TCRdb table, and some are missing; sequencing was by immunoSEQ multiplex PCR. Of around 190,000 clones in the sample, roughly 64% are singletons; the top ten hold more than 3.5%. Sequenced here: CD4+ T cells sorted from blood, sampled at week 4, from a patient treated with tofacitinib. The receptors here all came from a human donor with alopecia areata.

This clone was counted only a few times. V and J are TRBV18 and TRBJ2-1; 7 bases line up with TRBD1. CDR3 length: 14 residues. Germline CDR1 KGHSH, CDR2 LQKENI. Germline trimming cut 3 bases from V and 8 bases from J; bases unmatched to any gene: 7. This CDR3 is CASSPTTGSDEQFF. CDR3 coding DNA: TGTGCCAGCTCACCGACGACAGGGTCTGATGAGCAGTTCTTC.

The chain has TRBV14 and TRBJ2-5; perhaps TRBD1 as D (6 bases). The germline V and J ends were trimmed by 3 bases and 1 base, with 15 bases remaining between them. Germline loops: CDR1 SGHDN, CDR2 FVKESK. The CDR3 consists of 16 residues. The CDR3: CASSHGGTLLQETQYF. The CDR3 region has the DNA TGTGCCAGCAGCCACGGTGGGACACTGCTCCAAGAGACCCAGTACTTC.

This clone has just a few counts. J is TRBJ2-5 and V is TRBV2, with a tentative D call TRBD1 (7 bases). Germline CDR1 SNHLY, CDR2 FYNNEI. This CDR3 is built from 13 residues. V lost 8 bases and J lost 5, with 15 bases in between. The CDR3 DNA reads as TGTGCCAGCGGGGGGCAGACAGGGGAGACCCAGTACTTC. Its translation is CASGGQTGETQYF.

CDR3 nucleotide sequence: TGCGCCAGCAGCGCCCTCGGAGGGACCGAGACCCAGTACTTC. Translating gives CASSALGGTETQYF. The V call is TRBV5-1, the J call TRBJ2-5; D may be TRBD2 (6 bases). V gave up 4 bases and J gave up 5 bases, with 15 bases separating them. The CDR3 has 14 residues. CDR1 is SGHRS, CDR2 YFSETQ, per germline.

As to this clone: One end of the junction does not line up with germline, which may come from a read error. The V and J genes are TRBV7-9 and TRBJ2-1, with D unresolved. This CDR3 comprises 13 residues. Germline V gives CDR1 SEHNR, CDR2 FQNEAQ (reference sequence). The CDR3 bases are TGTGCCAGCAGGTTAGATGGACCTGGGGTCACTCTCTTC. This encodes CASRLDGPGVTLF.

The chain couples TRBV19 to TRBJ2-5, with D hard to call. This CDR3 comprises 11 residues. Germline loops: CDR1 LNHDA, CDR2 SQIVND (reference sequence). The germline V and J ends were trimmed by 6 bases and 5 bases, with 7 bases remaining between them. DNA for the CDR3: TGTGCCAGTAGCACTGCCGAGACCCAGTACTTC. Amino acids: CASSTAETQYF.

The chain couples TRBV5-4 to TRBJ2-2; no reliable D call. Germline V gene sequence: CDR1 SGHNT, CDR2 YYREEE (reference sequence). V lost 5 bases and J 4 bases, leaving 21 bases between the germline ends. The CDR3 covers 17 residues. This CDR3 is CASSYRPSTHSTGELFF. DNA of the CDR3: TGTGCCAGCAGTTACCGACCCAGTACCCACTCCACCGGGGAGCTGTTTTTT.

The chain couples TRBV5-1 to TRBJ2-7, with 11 bases fitting TRBD1. The length of the CDR3 is 16 residues. The V gene end was trimmed by 0 bases and the J gene end by 0 bases; junction bases not matched to a gene: 2. Germline loops: CDR1 SGHRS, CDR2 YFSETQ. The CDR3 region is CASSLGTGGLSYEQYF. CDR3 DNA sequence: TGCGCCAGCAGCTTGGGGACAGGGGGCCTCTCCTACGAGCAGTACTTC.

Here the CDR3 reads CASSDRGPNTGELFF. For the CDR3, the DNA is TGTGCCAGCAGCGACAGGGGGCCGAACACCGGGGAGCTGTTTTTT. The chain combines TRBV21-1 with TRBJ2-2; the D segment call TRBD1 is taken from the table without a DNA check. TRBV21-1 is a pseudogene segment. The CDR3 runs to 15 residues.

V is TRBV5-1 and J is TRBJ2-5, with D tentatively TRBD1 (6 bases). Deletions cut 2 bases from V and 4 bases from J, with 12 bases between. CDR1 and CDR2 (germline): SGHRS, YFSETQ. This CDR3 is 14 amino acids long. The CDR3 reads CASSLQGVLETQYF. CDR3 nucleotide sequence: TGCGCCAGCAGCTTACAGGGTGTGTTAGAGACCCAGTACTTC.

This clone has more than one count but fewer than ten. The V and J genes are TRBV4-2 and TRBJ2-1; D may be TRBD1 or TRBD2 (5 bases each). V was trimmed by 5 bases and J by 7 bases, leaving 18 bases between them. Per the germline V gene, CDR1 is LGHNA and CDR2 is YNFKEQ. This CDR3 comprises 15 residues. The CDR3 nucleotides are TGTGCCAGCAGCAATACCGGGACCACTTTAAATGAGCAGTTCTTC. Translated, it gives CASSNTGTTLNEQFF.

V usage is TRBV19 and J usage is TRBJ2-2; D possibly corresponds to TRBD2 (7 bases). Trimming stripped 5 bases from V and 3 bases from J, with 13 bases between. The CDR3 extends over 15 amino acids. Germline V gives CDR1 LNHDA, CDR2 SQIVND (reference sequence). The CDR3 spells CASSDQGRDTGELFF. CDR3 DNA sequence: TGTGCCAGTAGTGACCAGGGGAGGGACACCGGGGAGCTGTTTTTT.

V gene TRBV10-3 combines with J gene TRBJ2-7, with D perhaps TRBD1 (6 bases). Germline CDR1 and CDR2: ENHRY and SYGVKD. This CDR3 comprises 14 residues. With 2 bases removed from V and 3 bases from J, the gap between germline ends came to 11 bases. The CDR3 spells CAISENRVGYEQYF. Written as DNA, the CDR3 is TGTGCCATCAGTGAGAACAGGGTGGGCTACGAGCAGTACTTC.

The chain combines TRBV7-2 with TRBJ1-1; a possible D gene is TRBD1 (5 bases). This CDR3 has 16 amino acids. V lost 7 bases and J 5 bases, leaving 23 bases between the germline ends. CDR1 and CDR2 (germline): SGHTA, FQGNSA. The DNA of the CDR3 is TGTGCCAGCACCCTAGTAAGTTCGGGGACGCGGACTGAAGCTTTCTTT. It encodes CASTLVSSGTRTEAFF.